This entry features one T cell receptor (beta chain) sequence. From germline, CDR1 is SGHRS and CDR2 YFSETQ. Germline trimming cut 3 bases from V and 1 base from J; bases unmatched to any gene: 6. There are 15 residues in the CDR3. TCR beta VDJ and CDR3 profiling used genomic DNA as template. Via MiXCR, TCRdb re-called the reads, giving one row per CDR3 protein. In the table there are around 400,000 distinct CDR3 sequences, under 80% of which are singletons. This record belongs to a study of CD8+CD57+ T cells in acquired aplastic anemia. The sequence was obtained from a human donor in good health, serving as a control. The chain combines TRBV5-1 with TRBJ2-7, with 8 bases matching TRBD1. Sequencing was done on a sample of sorted CD4+, CD8+, or CD8+CD57+ T cells (not recorded which) from PBMCs. CDR3 DNA sequence: TGCGCCAGCAGCTCGGGGACAGGCTTTTCCTACGAGCAGTACTTC. It translates to CASSSGTGFSYEQYF.